Listed here are 6 T cell receptor beta chains from one sample, sequenced in a study of blood T cell repertoires in COVID-19. Some clones are missing from TCRdb's copy, which holds only in-frame ones; the method was immunoSEQ multiplex PCR. The sample lists about 210,000 clones, 83% seen once, with about 2.5% in the top ten. The sample consisted of peripheral blood. These receptor sequences come from a woman aged 40 to 49 with active or convalescent COVID-19.

The chain is built from TRBV27 and TRBJ1-6; D is perhaps TRBD1 (6 bases). CDR3 size: 17 residues. Germline CDR1 is MNHEY and CDR2 is SMNVEV (reference sequence). Trimming removed 2 bases at V and 0 bases at J, with 11 bases between. This chain's CDR3 is CASSLRLGGSYNSPLHF. CDR3 coding DNA: TGTGCCAGCAGTTTACGGTTAGGGGGCTCCTATAATTCACCCCTCCACTTT.

The chain is built from TRBV5-5 and TRBJ2-7; 14 bases are shared with TRBD2. This CDR3 has 16 residues. Germline CDR1 SGHKS, CDR2 YYEKEE (reference sequence). Germline trimming cut 3 bases from V and 4 bases from J; bases unmatched to any gene: 6. The CDR3 DNA sequence: TGTGCCAGCAGCTCACACGGGACTAGCGGGAGTTACGAGCAGTACTTC. The encoded protein is CASSSHGTSGSYEQYF.

The chain joins TRBV19 to TRBJ1-1, with 7 bases aligning to TRBD1. Germline V gene sequence: CDR1 LNHDA, CDR2 SQIVND (reference sequence). This CDR3 contains 15 residues. The trim removed 5 bases at V and 11 bases at J, leaving 17 bases unmatched. CDR3 protein: CASSLGQSSSVGAFF. CDR3 sequence (DNA): TGTGCCAGTAGTTTGGGACAGAGCAGCTCCGTTGGCGCTTTCTTT.

The genes are TRBV18 and TRBJ2-7; 11 bases are shared with TRBD2. Trimming at V came to 3 bases and at J to 3 bases, leaving 13 bases not matched to a gene. Germline CDR1 KGHSH, CDR2 LQKENI. CDR3 length: 18 amino acids. In DNA form, the CDR3 reads TGTGCCAGCTCACCTCGGGGGACCCCGGGACTAGCGGTCTACGAGCAGTACTTC. Protein sequence: CASSPRGTPGLAVYEQYF.

CDR3 region: CASSLGLAVSYEQYF. The DNA of the CDR3 is TGTGCCAGCAGTTTAGGACTAGCGGTTTCCTACGAGCAGTACTTC. J is TRBJ2-7 and V is TRBV27; TRBD2 aligns across 10 bases. CDR1 and CDR2 from the germline V gene are MNHEY and SMNVEV (reference sequence). The CDR3 covers 15 residues. Trimming cost V 2 bases and J 1 base; bases outside gene matches: 2.

This clone was seen a single time. The J gene is TRBJ2-7, the V gene TRBV10-3, with 7 bases matching TRBD1. CDR1 is ENHRY and CDR2 is SYGVKD in the germline V gene. V gave up 10 bases and J gave up 0 bases; unmatched junction bases: 3. There are 12 residues in the CDR3. DNA for the CDR3: TGTGCCACCCGACAGGGCTCCTACGAGCAGTACTTC. Protein: CATRQGSYEQYF.